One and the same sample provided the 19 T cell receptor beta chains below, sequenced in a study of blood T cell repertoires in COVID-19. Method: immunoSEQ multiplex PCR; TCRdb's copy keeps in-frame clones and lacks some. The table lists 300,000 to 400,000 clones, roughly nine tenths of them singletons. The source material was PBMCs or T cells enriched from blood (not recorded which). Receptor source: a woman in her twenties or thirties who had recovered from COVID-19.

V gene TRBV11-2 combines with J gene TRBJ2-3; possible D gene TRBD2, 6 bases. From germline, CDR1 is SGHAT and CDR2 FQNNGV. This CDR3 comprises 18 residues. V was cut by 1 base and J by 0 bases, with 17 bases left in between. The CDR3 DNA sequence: TGTGCCAGCAGCTTAGCGGTACTAGCTCTATCTAGCACAGATACGCAGTATTTT. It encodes CASSLAVLALSSTDTQYF.

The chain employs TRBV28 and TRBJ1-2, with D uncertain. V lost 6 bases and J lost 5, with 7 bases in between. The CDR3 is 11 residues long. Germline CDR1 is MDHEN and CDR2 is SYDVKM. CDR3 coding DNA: TGTGCCAGCAGGGCGGGATATGGCTACACCTTC. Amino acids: CASRAGYGYTF.

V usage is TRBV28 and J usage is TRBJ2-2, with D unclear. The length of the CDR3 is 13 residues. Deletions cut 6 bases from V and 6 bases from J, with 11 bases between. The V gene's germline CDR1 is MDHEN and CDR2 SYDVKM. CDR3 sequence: CASSGGGAGELFF. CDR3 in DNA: TGTGCCAGCAGCGGTGGCGGAGCCGGGGAGCTGTTTTTT.

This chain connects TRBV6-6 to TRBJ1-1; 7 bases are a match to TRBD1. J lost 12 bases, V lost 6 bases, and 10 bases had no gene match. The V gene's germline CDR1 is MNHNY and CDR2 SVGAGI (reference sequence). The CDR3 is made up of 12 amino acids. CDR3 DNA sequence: TGTGCCAGCAGGGATGGGGGACAGCGGACTTTCTTT. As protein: CASRDGGQRTFF.

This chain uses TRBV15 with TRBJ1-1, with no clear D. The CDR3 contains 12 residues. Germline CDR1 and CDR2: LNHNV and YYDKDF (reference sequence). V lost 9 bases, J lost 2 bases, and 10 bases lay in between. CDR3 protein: CATAEGNTEAFF. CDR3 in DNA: TGTGCCACAGCGGAGGGAAACACTGAAGCTTTCTTT.

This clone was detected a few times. The DNA for the CDR3 is TGTGCCAGCAGTATAAGACAGGGGAATGAAGCTTTCTTT. Translating gives CASSIRQGNEAFF. The chain couples TRBV12-3 or TRBV12-4 to TRBJ1-1; 8 bases fit TRBD1. The V gene end was trimmed by 5 bases and the J gene end by 7 bases; junction bases not matched to a gene: 6. The CDR3 is 13 amino acids.

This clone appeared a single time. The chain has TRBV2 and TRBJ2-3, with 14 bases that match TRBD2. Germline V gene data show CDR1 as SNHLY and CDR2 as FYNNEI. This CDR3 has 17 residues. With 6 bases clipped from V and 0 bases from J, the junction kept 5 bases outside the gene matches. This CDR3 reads CASSTGTSGGSTDTQYF. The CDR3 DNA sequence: TGTGCCAGCAGCACCGGGACTAGCGGGGGAAGCACAGATACGCAGTATTTT.

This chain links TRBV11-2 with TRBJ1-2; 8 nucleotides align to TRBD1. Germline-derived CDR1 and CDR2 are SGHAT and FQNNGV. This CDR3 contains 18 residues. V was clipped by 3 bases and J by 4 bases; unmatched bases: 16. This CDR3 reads CASSLEVVPRGQGYGYTF. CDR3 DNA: TGTGCCAGCAGCTTGGAGGTGGTCCCCAGGGGGCAGGGCTATGGCTACACCTTC. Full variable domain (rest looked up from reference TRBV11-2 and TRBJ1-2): EAGVAQSPRYKIIEKRQSVAFWCNPISGHATLYWYQQILGQGPKLLIQFQNNGVVDDSQLPKDRFSAERLKGVDSTLKIQPAKLEDSAVYLCASSLEVVPRGQGYGYTFGSGTRLTVV.

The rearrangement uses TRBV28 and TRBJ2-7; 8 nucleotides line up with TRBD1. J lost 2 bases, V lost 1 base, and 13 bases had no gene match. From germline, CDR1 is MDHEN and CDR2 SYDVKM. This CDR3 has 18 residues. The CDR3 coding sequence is TGTGCCAGCAGTTTATCCGGGACAGGACTCTTAAAAACCTACGAGCAGTACTTC. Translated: CASSLSGTGLLKTYEQYF.

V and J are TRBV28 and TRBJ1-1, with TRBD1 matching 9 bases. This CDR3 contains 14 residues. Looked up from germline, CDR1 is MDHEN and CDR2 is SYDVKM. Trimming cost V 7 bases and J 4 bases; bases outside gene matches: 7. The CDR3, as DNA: TGTGCCAGCATAGTCCGGGACAGGGTCACTGAAGCTTTCTTT. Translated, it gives CASIVRDRVTEAFF.

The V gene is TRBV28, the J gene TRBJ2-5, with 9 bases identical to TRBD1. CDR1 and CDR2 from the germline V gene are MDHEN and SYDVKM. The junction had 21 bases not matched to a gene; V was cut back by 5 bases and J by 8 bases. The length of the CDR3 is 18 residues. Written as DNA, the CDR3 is TGTGCCAGCAGTCATACAGGGGGCTCGGACACCCCAAGAGATACCCAGTACTTC. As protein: CASSHTGGSDTPRDTQYF.

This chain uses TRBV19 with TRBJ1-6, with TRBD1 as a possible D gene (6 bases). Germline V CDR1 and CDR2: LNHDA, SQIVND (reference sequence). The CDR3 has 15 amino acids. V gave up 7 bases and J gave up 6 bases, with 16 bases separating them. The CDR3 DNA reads TGTGCCAGTACCCCCCGGGGGGCTCCTAATTCACCCCTCCACTTT. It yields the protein CASTPRGAPNSPLHF.

Here the CDR3 DNA reads TGTGCCAGCAGCTTAGGGCGGGGGCGCATGACTAATGAAAAACTGTTTTTT. Its translation is CASSLGRGRMTNEKLFF. The V gene is TRBV11-2, the J gene TRBJ1-4, with D perhaps matching TRBD1 (6 bases). With 1 base removed from V and 2 bases from J, the gap between germline ends came to 14 bases. Germline V lookup: CDR1 SGHAT, CDR2 FQNNGV. The CDR3 consists of 17 residues.

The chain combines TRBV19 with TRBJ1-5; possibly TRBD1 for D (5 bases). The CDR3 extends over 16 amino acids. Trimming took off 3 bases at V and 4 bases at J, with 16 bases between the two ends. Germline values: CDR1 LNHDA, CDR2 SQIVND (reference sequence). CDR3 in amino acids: CASSIAGNVRNQPQHF. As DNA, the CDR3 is TGTGCCAGTAGTATCGCAGGGAATGTGCGAAATCAGCCCCAGCATTTT. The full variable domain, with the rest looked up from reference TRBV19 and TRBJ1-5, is DGGITQSPKYLFRKEGQNVTLSCEQNLNHDAMYWYRQDPGQGLRLIYYSQIVNDFQKGDIAEGYSVSREKKESFPLTVTSAQKNPTAFYLCASSIAGNVRNQPQHFGDGTRLSIL.

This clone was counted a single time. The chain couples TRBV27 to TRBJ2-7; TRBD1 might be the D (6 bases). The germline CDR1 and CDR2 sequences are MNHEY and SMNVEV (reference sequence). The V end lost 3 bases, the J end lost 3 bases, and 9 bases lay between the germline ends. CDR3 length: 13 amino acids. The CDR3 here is CASSFARGYEQYF. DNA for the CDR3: TGTGCCAGCAGTTTCGCCAGGGGCTACGAGCAGTACTTC.

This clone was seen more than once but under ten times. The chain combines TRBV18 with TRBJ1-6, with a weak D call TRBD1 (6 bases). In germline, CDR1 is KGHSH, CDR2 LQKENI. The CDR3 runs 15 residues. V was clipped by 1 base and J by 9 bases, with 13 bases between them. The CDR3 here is CASSPLGQSGSPLHF. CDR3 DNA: TGTGCCAGCTCACCACTGGGACAAAGTGGTTCACCCCTCCACTTT.

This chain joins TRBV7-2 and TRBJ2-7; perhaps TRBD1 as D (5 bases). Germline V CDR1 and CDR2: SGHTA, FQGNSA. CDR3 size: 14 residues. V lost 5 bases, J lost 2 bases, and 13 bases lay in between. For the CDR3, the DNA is TGTGCCAGCAGCATAAGACAGCTACCCTACGAGCAGTACTTC. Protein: CASSIRQLPYEQYF. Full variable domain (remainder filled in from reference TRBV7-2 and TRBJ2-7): GAGVSQSPSNKVTEKGKDVELRCDPISGHTALYWYRQSLGQGLEFLIYFQGNSAPDKSGLPSDRFSAERTGGSVSTLTIQRTQQEDSAVYLCASSIRQLPYEQYFGPGTRLTVT.

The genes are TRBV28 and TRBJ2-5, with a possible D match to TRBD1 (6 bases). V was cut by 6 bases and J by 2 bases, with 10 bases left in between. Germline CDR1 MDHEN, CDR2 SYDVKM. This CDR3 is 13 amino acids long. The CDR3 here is CASRSTGQETQYF. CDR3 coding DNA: TGTGCCAGCAGATCCACAGGGCAAGAGACCCAGTACTTC.

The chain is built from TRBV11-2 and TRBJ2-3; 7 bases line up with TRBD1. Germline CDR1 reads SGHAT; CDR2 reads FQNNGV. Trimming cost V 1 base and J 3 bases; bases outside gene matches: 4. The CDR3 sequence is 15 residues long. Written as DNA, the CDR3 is TGTGCCAGCAGCTTAGCTGGCAGGGGGACAGATACGCAGTATTTT. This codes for CASSLAGRGTDTQYF.